This T cell receptor beta chain was observed in a study of metastatic and nonmetastatic thyroid tumors. In its sample, this clone was seen many times. V was pared by 5 bases and J by 7 bases, with 9 bases of the junction left unmatched. Germline V CDR1 and CDR2: LNHDA, SQIVND (reference sequence). CDR3 length: 15 residues. TCRdb re-called the PCR reads with MiXCR. The sample includes just over 20,000 clones, roughly an eighth of them seen just once. Each patient came to thyroid surgery without any prior treatment (of any kind). This clonotype originated in a female donor with papillary thyroid cancer or a benign thyroid nodule (not recorded which). Some clones in this sample may be carry-over from other donors' samples. Material: blood. The chain carries TRBV19 and TRBJ1-5; TRBD1 matches 9 bases. The CDR3, as DNA: TGTGCCAGTAGTCACACAGGGGGCACGGGACAGCCCCAGCATTTT. It encodes CASSHTGGTGQPQHF.